This T cell receptor (beta chain) emerged from a study of tumor-infiltrating lymphocytes in primary liver carcinoma. Study-level information: Staging placed the tumors at T1-T3 N0M0, and they measured about 4.2 to 10 cm across. Overall study findings and caveats: Tumor region pairs outstripped tumor-adjacent and tumor-blood pairs in overlap.

This clonotype has a count of ten or more. Its antigen is not identified. They got blood RNA out of unsorted whole blood and also pulled out germline DNA. Sampling before surgery obtained approximately 4 milliliters of peripheral blood. A primer matching the constant region was used to make TCR beta cDNA from around 460 ng of total RNA. Slightly modified ARM-PCR served as the procedure for the TCR beta libraries. These libraries came from three rounds of nested multiplex PCR. Researchers ran the first two PCR rounds for roughly 10 cycles each with TRBV1-TRBV30 forward primers and a C-beta reverse primer. TCRdb reprocessed the multiplex PCR reads with MiXCR, giving one entry per CDR3 protein. The sample holds roughly 180,000 distinct CDR3 sequences, roughly 60% seen once. Germline-derived CDR1 and CDR2 are MGHRA and YSYEKL. The length of the CDR3 is 15 residues. The V end was cut by 1 base, the J end by 2 bases, with 11 bases between.

The clonotype comes from a man in his forties or fifties with primary liver carcinoma and hepatitis B virus infection. Input material: peripheral blood. The chain uses TRBV4-1 and TRBJ2-5, with unresolved D. This CDR3 is CASSQGLQLQETQYF. CDR3 DNA sequence: TGCGCCAGCAGCCAAGGTCTACAGCTACAAGAGACCCAGTACTTC.